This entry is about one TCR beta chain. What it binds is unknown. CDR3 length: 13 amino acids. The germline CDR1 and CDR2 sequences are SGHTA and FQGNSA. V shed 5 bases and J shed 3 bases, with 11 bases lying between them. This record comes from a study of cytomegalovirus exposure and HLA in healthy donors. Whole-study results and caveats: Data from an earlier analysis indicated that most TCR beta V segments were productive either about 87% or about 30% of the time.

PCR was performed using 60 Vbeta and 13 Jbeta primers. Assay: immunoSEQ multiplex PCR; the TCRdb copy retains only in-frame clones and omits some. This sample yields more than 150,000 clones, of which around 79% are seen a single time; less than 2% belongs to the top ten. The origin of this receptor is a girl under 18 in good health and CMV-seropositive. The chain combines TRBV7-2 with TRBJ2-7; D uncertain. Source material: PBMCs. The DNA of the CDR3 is TGTGCCAGCAGCACGAGCATCCTCTACGAGCAGTACTTC. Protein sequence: CASSTSILYEQYF.